The 8 T cell receptor beta chains given below trace back to one sample, sequenced in a study of blood T cell repertoires in COVID-19. TCRdb's copy holds only in-frame clones and misses some; the assay was immunoSEQ multiplex PCR. The sample lists roughly 200,000 clones; more than 80% were seen once. Sequencing used peripheral blood. The source of these receptors is a woman aged 25 to 39 with COVID-19, enrolled during active disease.

This chain connects TRBV5-1 to TRBJ2-4; 7 positions match TRBD2. V lost 4 bases, J lost 3 bases, and 7 bases stayed unmatched. Per germline, CDR1 SGHRS and CDR2 YFSETQ. This CDR3 region has 15 residues. CDR3 sequence reads: CASSPWTSDKNIQYF. The CDR3, as DNA: TGCGCCAGCAGCCCCTGGACTAGTGACAAAAACATTCAGTACTTC. Looking up the rest from reference TRBV5-1 and TRBJ2-4 gives the full variable domain: KAGVTQTPRYLIKTRGQQVTLSCSPISGHRSVSWYQQTPGQGLQFLFEYFSETQRNKGNFPGRFSGRQFSNSRSEMNVSTLELGDSALYLCASSPWTSDKNIQYFGAGTRLSVL.

The chain has TRBV6-6 and TRBJ1-1, with a weak D call TRBD1 (5 bases). The V end was cut by 6 bases, the J end by 2 bases, with 10 bases between. The germline V gene has CDR1 MNHNY and CDR2 SVGAGI (reference sequence). The CDR3 runs 13 residues. The CDR3 protein is CASRRDSNTEAFF. The CDR3 bases are TGTGCCAGCAGACGGGACTCCAACACTGAAGCTTTCTTT.

The chain has TRBV6-6 and TRBJ2-5; 9 bases map to TRBD1. V was clipped by 7 bases and J by 2 bases; unmatched bases: 5. Germline CDR1 is MNHNY and CDR2 is SVGAGI (reference sequence). The CDR3 runs to 14 residues. Here the CDR3 reads CASNRDRDQETQYF. The CDR3 DNA sequence: TGTGCCAGCAATAGGGACAGGGATCAAGAGACCCAGTACTTC.

The chain has TRBV6-5 and TRBJ1-2; TRBD1 is a possible D gene (6 bases). The CDR3 loop spans 12 amino acids. V was cut by 7 bases and J by 8 bases, with 14 bases left in between. CDR1 and CDR2 from the germline V gene are MNHEY and SVGAGI. The CDR3 is CASITGLEGYTF. For the CDR3, the DNA is TGTGCCAGCATAACAGGGTTAGAGGGCTACACCTTC.

This clone was found a few times. V and J are TRBV28 and TRBJ2-3; 10 nucleotides line up with TRBD1. Germline CDR1 reads MDHEN; CDR2 reads SYDVKM. This CDR3 contains 15 residues. J lost 2 bases, V lost 5 bases, and 4 bases had no gene match. CDR3 DNA sequence: TGTGCCAGCAGTAAAGGGACAGGGGACACAGATACGCAGTATTTT. Residues: CASSKGTGDTDTQYF.

The rearrangement joins TRBV2 to TRBJ1-6; possible D gene TRBD1, 5 bases. This CDR3 is built from 13 residues. CDR1 is SNHLY and CDR2 is FYNNEI in the germline V gene. V was shortened by 8 bases and J by 4 bases, with 9 bases between the two germline ends. CDR3 amino acids: CASQGDYNSPLHF. The CDR3 nucleotides read TGTGCCAGCCAGGGTGATTATAATTCACCCCTCCACTTT.

The chain is built from TRBV19 and TRBJ2-1; 11 nucleotides align to TRBD2. J lost 2 bases, V lost 3 bases, and 6 bases had no gene match. CDR1 is LNHDA and CDR2 is SQIVND in the germline V gene (reference sequence). The CDR3 contains 17 residues. The CDR3 spells CASSIATSGTPYNEQFF. In DNA form, the CDR3 reads TGTGCCAGTAGTATTGCGACTAGCGGGACTCCCTACAATGAGCAGTTCTTC.

The rearrangement joins TRBV5-4 to TRBJ2-7; the match to TRBD2 covers 10 bases. V lost 3 bases and J lost 3; bases outside the gene matches: 6. This CDR3 spans 15 amino acids. Germline CDR1 is SGHNT and CDR2 is YYREEE (reference sequence). The CDR3: CASSSLSGGRYEQYF. The CDR3 DNA reads TGTGCCAGCAGCTCCCTTAGCGGGGGGCGCTACGAGCAGTACTTC.